This T cell receptor (beta chain) derives from a study of shared clonotypes between healthy human individuals. Findings and limits, study-wide: Richness estimates generally favored naive over memory subsets.

V was trimmed by 1 base and J by 2 bases, leaving 10 bases between them. Germline V gene data show CDR1 as SGHAT and CDR2 as FQNNGV. The CDR3 sequence is 15 residues long. On this clone: The antigen is unknown.

Profiled with immunoSEQ multiplex PCR; TCRdb holds only in-frame clones, not every one. The table includes some 1 million clones, under 80% detected once. The chain employs TRBV11-2 and TRBJ2-3, with D perhaps TRBD1 (6 bases). The clonotype originates from a young man in good health. The sample comprised memory CD4+ T cells sorted from blood. Described subset: CD45RA-negative fraction. The CDR3 loop reads CASSLVSGDTDTQYF. The DNA for the CDR3 is TGTGCCAGCAGCTTAGTATCAGGGGACACAGATACGCAGTATTTT.